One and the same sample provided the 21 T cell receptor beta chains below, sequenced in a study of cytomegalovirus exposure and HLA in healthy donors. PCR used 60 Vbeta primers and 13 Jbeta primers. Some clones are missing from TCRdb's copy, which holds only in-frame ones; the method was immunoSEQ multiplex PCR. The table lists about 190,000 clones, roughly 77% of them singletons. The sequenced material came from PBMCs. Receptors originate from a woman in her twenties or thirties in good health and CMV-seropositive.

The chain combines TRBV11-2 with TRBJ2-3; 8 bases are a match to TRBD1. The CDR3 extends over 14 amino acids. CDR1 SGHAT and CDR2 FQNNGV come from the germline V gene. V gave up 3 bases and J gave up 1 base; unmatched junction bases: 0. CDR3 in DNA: TGTGCCAGCAGCTTGACAGGGGGCACAGATACGCAGTATTTT. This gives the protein CASSLTGGTDTQYF.

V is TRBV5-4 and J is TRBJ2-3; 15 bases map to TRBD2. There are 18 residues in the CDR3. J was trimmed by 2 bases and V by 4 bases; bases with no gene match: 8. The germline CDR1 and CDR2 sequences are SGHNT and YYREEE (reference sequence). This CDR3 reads CASSGSGTSGRNTDTQYF. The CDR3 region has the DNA TGTGCCAGCAGCGGATCCGGGACTAGCGGGAGGAACACAGATACGCAGTATTTT.

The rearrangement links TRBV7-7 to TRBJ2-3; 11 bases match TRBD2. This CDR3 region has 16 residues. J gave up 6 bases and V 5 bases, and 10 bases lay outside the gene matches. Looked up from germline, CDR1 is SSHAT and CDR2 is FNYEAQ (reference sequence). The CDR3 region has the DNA TGTGCCAGCAGCGCCCTAGCGGGAGGCCGCGACGATACGCAGTATTTT. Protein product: CASSALAGGRDDTQYF.

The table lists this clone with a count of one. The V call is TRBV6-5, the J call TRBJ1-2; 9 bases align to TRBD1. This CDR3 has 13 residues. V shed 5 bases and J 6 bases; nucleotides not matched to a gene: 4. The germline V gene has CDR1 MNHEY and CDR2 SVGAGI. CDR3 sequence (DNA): TGTGCCAGCAGTCAACAGGGGGCGAATGGCTACACCTTC. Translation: CASSQQGANGYTF.

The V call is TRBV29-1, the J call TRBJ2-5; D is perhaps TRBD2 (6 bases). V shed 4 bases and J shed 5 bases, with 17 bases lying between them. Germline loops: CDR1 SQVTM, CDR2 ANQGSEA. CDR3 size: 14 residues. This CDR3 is CSVGRGIGGETQYF. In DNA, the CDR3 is TGCAGCGTTGGCCGAGGGATAGGAGGGGAGACCCAGTACTTC.

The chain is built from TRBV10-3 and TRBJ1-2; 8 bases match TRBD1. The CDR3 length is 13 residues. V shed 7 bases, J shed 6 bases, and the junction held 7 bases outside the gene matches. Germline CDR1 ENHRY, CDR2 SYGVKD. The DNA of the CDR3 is TGTGCCATCACCGCCGACAGGGGAGATGGCTACACCTTC. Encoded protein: CAITADRGDGYTF.

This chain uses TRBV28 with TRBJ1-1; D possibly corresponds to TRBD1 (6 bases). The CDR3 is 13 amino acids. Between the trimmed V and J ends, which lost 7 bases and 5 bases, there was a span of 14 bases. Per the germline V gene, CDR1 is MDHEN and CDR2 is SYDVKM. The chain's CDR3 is CASNLRGGTEAFF. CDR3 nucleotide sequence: TGTGCCAGCAACCTCAGGGGCGGAACTGAAGCTTTCTTT.

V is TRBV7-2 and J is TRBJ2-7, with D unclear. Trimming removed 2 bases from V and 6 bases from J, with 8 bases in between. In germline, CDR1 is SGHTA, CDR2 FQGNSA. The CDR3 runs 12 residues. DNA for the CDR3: TGTGCCAGCAGCTTATCTCCCGGCGAGCAGTACTTC. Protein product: CASSLSPGEQYF.

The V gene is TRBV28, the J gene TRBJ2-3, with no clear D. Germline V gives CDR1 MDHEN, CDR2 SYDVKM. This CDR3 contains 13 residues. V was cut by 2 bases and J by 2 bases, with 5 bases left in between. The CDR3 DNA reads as TGTGCCAGCAGTTTAGACTTCACAGATACGCAGTATTTT. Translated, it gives CASSLDFTDTQYF.

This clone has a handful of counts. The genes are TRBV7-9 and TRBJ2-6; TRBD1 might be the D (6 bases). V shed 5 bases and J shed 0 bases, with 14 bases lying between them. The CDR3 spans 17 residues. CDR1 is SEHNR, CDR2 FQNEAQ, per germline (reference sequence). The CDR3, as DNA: TGTGCCAGCAGCCTTACAGGGTCCAGCTCTGGGGCCAACGTCCTGACTTTC. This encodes CASSLTGSSSGANVLTF.

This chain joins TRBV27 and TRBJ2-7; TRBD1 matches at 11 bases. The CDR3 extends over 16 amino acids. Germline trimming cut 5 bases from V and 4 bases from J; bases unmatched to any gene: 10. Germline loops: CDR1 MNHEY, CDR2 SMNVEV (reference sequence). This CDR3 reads CASSLLGTGGRYEQYF. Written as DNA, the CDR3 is TGTGCCAGCAGTCTACTCGGGACAGGGGGGAGGTACGAGCAGTACTTC.

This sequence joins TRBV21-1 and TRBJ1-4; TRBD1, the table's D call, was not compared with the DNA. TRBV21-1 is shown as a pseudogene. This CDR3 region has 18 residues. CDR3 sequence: CASSAPRTGPATNEKLFF. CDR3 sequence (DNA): TGTGCCAGCAGCGCACCCCGGACAGGACCTGCAACTAATGAAAAACTGTTTTTT.

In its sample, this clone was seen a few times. Here the CDR3 reads CASSHDGLINEQFF. As DNA, the CDR3 is TGTGCCAGCAGTCACGACGGACTGATCAATGAGCAGTTCTTC. V and J are TRBV11-2 and TRBJ2-1, with D tentatively TRBD2 (5 bases). V lost 6 bases and J lost 6, with 15 bases in between. CDR3 length equals 14 residues. The germline V gene has CDR1 SGHAT and CDR2 FQNNGV.

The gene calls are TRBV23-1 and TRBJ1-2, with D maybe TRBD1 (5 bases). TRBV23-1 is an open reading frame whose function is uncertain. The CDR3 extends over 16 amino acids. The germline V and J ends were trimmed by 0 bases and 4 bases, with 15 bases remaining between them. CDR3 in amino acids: CASSQSERTGTYGYTF. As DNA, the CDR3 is TGCGCCAGCAGTCAATCCGAACGCACAGGAACCTATGGCTACACCTTC.

CDR3 amino acids: CASSPWEDIYEQYF. For the CDR3, the DNA is TGTGCCAGCAGTCCCTGGGAGGACATCTACGAGCAGTACTTC. The chain employs TRBV27 and TRBJ2-7, with a weak D call TRBD2 (6 bases). With 5 bases removed from V and 3 bases from J, the gap between germline ends came to 14 bases. The CDR3 runs 14 residues. Germline loops: CDR1 MNHEY, CDR2 SMNVEV (reference sequence).

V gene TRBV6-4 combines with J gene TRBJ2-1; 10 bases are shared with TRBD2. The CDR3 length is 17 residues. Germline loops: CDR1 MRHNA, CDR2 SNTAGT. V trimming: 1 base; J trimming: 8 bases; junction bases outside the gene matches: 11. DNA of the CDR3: TGTGCCAGCAGTGACTTCGGGGCTAGCGGGAGTGAACATGAGCAGTTCTTC. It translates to CASSDFGASGSEHEQFF.

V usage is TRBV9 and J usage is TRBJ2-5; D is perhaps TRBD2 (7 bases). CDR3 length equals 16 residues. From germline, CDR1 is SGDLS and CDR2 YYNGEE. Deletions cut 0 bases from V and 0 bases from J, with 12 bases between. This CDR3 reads CASSVGEGGYQETQYF. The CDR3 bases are TGTGCCAGCAGCGTAGGAGAGGGGGGGTACCAAGAGACCCAGTACTTC.

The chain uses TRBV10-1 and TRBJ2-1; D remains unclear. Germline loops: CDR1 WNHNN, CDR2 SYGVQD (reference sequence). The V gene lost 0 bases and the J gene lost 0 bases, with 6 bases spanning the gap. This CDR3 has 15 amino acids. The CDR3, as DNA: TGCGCCAGCAGTGAGTCGGCCAACTCCTACAATGAGCAGTTCTTC. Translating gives CASSESANSYNEQFF.

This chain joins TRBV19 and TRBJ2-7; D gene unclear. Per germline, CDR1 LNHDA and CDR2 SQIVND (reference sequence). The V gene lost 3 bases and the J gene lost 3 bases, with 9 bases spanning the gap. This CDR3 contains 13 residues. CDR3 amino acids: CASSMATFYEQYF. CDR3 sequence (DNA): TGTGCCAGTAGTATGGCAACCTTCTACGAGCAGTACTTC. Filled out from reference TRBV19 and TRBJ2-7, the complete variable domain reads DGGITQSPKYLFRKEGQNVTLSCEQNLNHDAMYWYRQDPGQGLRLIYYSQIVNDFQKGDIAEGYSVSREKKESFPLTVTSAQKNPTAFYLCASSMATFYEQYFGPGTRLTVT.

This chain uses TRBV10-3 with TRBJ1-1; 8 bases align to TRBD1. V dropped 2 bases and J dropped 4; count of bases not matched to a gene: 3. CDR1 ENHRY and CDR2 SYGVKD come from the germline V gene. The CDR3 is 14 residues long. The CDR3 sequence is CAISEGQGGTEAFF. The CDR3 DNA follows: TGTGCCATCAGTGAGGGACAGGGAGGCACTGAAGCTTTCTTT.

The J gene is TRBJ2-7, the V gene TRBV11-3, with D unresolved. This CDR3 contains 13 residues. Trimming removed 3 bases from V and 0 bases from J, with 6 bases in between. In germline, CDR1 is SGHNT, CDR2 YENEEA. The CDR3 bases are TGTGCCAGCAGCTTCGAGAACTCCTACGAGCAGTACTTC. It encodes CASSFENSYEQYF. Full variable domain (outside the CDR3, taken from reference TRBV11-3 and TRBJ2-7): EAGVVQSPRYKIIEKKQPVAFWCNPISGHNTLYWYLQNLGQGPELLIRYENEEAVDDSQLPKDRFSAERLKGVDSTLKIQPAELGDSAVYLCASSFENSYEQYFGPGTRLTVT.